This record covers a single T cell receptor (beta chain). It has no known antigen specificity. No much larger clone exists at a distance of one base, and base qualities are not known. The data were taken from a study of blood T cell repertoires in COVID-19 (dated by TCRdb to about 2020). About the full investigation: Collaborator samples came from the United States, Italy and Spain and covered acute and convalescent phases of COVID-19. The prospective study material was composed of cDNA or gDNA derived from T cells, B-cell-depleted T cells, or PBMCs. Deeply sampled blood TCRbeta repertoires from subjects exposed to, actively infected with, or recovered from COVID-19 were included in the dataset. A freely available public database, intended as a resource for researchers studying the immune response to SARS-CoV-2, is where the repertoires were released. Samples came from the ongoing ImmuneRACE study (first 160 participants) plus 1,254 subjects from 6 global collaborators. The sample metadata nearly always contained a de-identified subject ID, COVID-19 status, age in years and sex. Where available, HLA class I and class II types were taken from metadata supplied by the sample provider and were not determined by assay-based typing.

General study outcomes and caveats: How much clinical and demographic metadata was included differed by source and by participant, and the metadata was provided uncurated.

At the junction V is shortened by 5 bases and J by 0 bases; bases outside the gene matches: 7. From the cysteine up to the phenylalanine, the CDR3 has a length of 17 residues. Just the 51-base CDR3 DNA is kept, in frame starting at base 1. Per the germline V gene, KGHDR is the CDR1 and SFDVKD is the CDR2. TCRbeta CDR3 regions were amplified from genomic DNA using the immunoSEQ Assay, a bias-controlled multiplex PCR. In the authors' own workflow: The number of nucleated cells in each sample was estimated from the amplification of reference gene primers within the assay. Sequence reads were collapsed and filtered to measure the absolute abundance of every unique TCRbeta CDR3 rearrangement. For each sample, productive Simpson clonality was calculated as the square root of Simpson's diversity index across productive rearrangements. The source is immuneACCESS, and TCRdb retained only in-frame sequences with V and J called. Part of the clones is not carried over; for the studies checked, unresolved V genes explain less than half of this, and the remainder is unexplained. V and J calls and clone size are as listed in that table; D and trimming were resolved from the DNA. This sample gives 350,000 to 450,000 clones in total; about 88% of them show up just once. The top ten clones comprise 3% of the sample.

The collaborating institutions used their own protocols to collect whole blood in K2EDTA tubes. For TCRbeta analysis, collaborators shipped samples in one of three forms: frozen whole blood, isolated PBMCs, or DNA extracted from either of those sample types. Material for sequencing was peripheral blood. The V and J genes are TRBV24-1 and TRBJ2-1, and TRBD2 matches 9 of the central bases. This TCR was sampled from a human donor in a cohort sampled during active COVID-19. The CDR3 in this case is CATSGGGAYVSYNEQFF. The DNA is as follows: TGTGCCACCAGTGGCGGGGGGGCATACGTCTCCTACAATGAGCAGTTCTTC.